A selection of T cell receptor beta chains follows, all from one sample in a study of identical twins. Via MiXCR, TCRdb re-called the 5' RACE reads, giving one row per CDR3 protein. The sample consists of roughly 540,000 distinct CDR3 sequences, 22% of them appearing once. This same sample was also part of a study on T cells expressing NK-cell markers.

The specimen was CD4+ T cells sorted from blood. These receptors were obtained from a woman aged 18-29 years in good health. CDR3s include the opening cysteine and the closing phenylalanine or tryptophan. Each record gives: J gene, V gene, CDR3 protein.

TRBJ2-7 TRBV29-1 CSVVRDRAINEQYF
TRBJ2-3 TRBV6-5 CASSYSGGGRTDTQYF
TRBJ1-5 TRBV12-3/TRBV12-4 CASSLMAGFDQPQHF
TRBJ2-7 TRBV6-1 CATTVGQADYEQYF
TRBJ2-3 TRBV29-1 CSAGDRGADTQYF
TRBJ1-5 TRBV12-3/TRBV12-4 CASSPRAKPQHF
TRBJ2-7 TRBV6-1 CASSPRDSQPEQYF
TRBJ2-1 TRBV15 CATSRDVTSGKEQFF
TRBJ2-1 TRBV20-1 CSGRLYNEQFF
TRBJ1-6 TRBV6-1 CASRDGWVGSPLHF
TRBJ2-1 TRBV29-1 CSVVSRTNEQFF
TRBJ1-3 TRBV12-3/TRBV12-4 CASSFRDRGYRPSGNTIYF
TRBJ1-1 TRBV20-1 CSARPGGASTEAFF
TRBJ2-1 TRBV6-1 CATRGGFSYNEQFF
TRBJ1-1 TRBV12-3/TRBV12-4 CASSWGGYTEAFF
TRBJ2-1 TRBV11-2 CASSHGRHNEQFF
TRBJ2-7 TRBV29-1 CSVRTSGDYEQYF
TRBJ2-7 TRBV27 CASSSPGTGGPYEQYF
TRBJ2-1 TRBV5-1 CASSQIAGVAYNEQFF
TRBJ1-1 TRBV7-2 CASSRTSGGTEAFF
TRBJ2-5 TRBV28 CASSWTGGKETQYF
TRBJ1-5 TRBV20-1 CSAALRDSNQPQHF
TRBJ2-1 TRBV5-1 CASSLLAGVNNEQFF
TRBJ1-1 TRBV20-1 CRAGQGSTEAFF
TRBJ2-1 TRBV29-1 CSVAHNEQFF
TRBJ1-2 TRBV10-3 CAISDREGGYTF
TRBJ2-7 TRBV12-3/TRBV12-4 CASSYTSTGGNEQYF
TRBJ1-1 TRBV10-3 CAISVGGGANTEAFF
TRBJ2-5 TRBV7-2 CASSPSGKRETQYF
TRBJ2-1 TRBV18 CASSPPGRSEQFF
TRBJ2-2 TRBV20-1 CSARGRGRGTGELFF
TRBJ2-5 TRBV14 CASGEGETQYF
TRBJ2-2 TRBV5-6 CASSLRYGQTIKTNTGELFF
TRBJ2-7 TRBV10-3 CAIRDKGIYEQYF
TRBJ2-2 TRBV3-1 CASSQSPGLNTGELFF
TRBJ2-7 TRBV29-1 CSAVGNFYEQYF
TRBJ2-7 TRBV10-3 CATQGGSGSNYEQYF
TRBJ2-2 TRBV20-1 CSAGSGGQGELFF
TRBJ2-7 TRBV6-5 CASSYSSRPMIEQYF
TRBJ1-1 TRBV5-1 CASSGTQGGLTEAFF
TRBJ2-1 TRBV5-1 CASSQLAGASNEQFF
TRBJ1-1 TRBV5-4 CASTRNPGESNTEAFF
TRBJ2-5 TRBV5-1 CASSTGAQATKETQYF
TRBJ2-3 TRBV6-1 CASSKGQIDTDTQYF
TRBJ2-7 TRBV12-3/TRBV12-4 CASSLRDQSYEQYF
TRBJ2-1 TRBV7-2 CASSSPNGRFYNEQFF
TRBJ2-5 TRBV24-1 CATSAPRKTAGETQYF
TRBJ1-5 TRBV6-5 CASRKRNQPQHF
TRBJ1-1 TRBV10-3 CAIKWGDAEAFF
TRBJ2-7 TRBV6-1 CASSPGPISTSGYEQYF
TRBJ2-2 TRBV5-1 CASSDVGTGELFF
TRBJ1-4 TRBV20-1 CSARDRTGDEKLFF
TRBJ1-2 TRBV5-6 CASSPPAGGYGYTF
TRBJ2-5 TRBV12-3/TRBV12-4 CASSRLAGNYQETQYF
TRBJ2-4 TRBV6-5 CASSNQGTQYF
TRBJ2-7 TRBV6-1 CASSRRTSGRVQGSYEQYF
TRBJ2-7 TRBV6-2/TRBV6-3 CASSSGAHSYEQYF
TRBJ2-3 TRBV20-1 CSASDRRGGDTQYF
TRBJ2-1 TRBV25-1 CASSEFGGDYNEQFF